This T cell receptor beta chain is drawn from a study of cytomegalovirus exposure and HLA in healthy donors. Whole-study results and caveats: The presence/absence work took it that sequencing depth was about the same across donors. Among CMV-associated TCR beta chains, most appeared HLA-restricted in a later analysis. CMV serostatus stood as the only immune exposure information on hand.

Note on this clone: Its antigen is unknown.

Germline values: CDR1 SGHRS, CDR2 YFSETQ. V was clipped by 0 bases and J by 0 bases; unmatched bases: 2. CDR3 size: 16 residues. PCR involved 60 Vbeta and 13 Jbeta primers. The repertoire was sequenced with immunoSEQ multiplex PCR; TCRdb's copy has only in-frame clones and lacks some. The sample holds around 160,000 clones; just under 75% are singletons and the top ten take 1.5% to 2%. The chain employs TRBV5-1 and TRBJ2-1, with TRBD1 identical over 8 bases. The TCR originated in a woman younger than 30 in good health and CMV-seronegative. Sequenced material: PBMCs. CDR3 protein: CASSLVQGGSYNEQFF. The DNA of the CDR3 is TGCGCCAGCAGCTTGGTACAGGGGGGCTCCTACAATGAGCAGTTCTTC.